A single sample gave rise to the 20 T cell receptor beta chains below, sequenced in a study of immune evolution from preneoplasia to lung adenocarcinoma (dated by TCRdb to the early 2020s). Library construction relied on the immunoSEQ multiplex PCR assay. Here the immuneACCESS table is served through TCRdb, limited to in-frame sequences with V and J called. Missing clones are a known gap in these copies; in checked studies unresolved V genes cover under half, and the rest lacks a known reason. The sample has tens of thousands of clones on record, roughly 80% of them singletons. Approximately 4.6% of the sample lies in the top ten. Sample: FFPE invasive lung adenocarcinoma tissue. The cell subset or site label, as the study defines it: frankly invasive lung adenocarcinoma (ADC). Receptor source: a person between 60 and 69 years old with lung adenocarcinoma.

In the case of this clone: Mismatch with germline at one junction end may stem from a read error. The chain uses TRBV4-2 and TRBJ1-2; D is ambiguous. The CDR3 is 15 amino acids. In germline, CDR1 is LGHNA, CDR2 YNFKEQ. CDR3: CASSQERSGYYGYTF. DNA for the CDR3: TGTGCCAGCAGCCAAGAGAGATCCGGGTACTACGGCTACACCTTC.

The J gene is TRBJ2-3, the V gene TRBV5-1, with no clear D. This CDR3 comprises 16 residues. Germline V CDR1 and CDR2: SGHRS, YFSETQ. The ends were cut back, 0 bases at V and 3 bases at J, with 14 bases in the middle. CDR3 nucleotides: TGCGCCAGCAGCTTGGCCTCTGGTTTTCCAACAGATACGCAGTATTTT. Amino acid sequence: CASSLASGFPTDTQYF.

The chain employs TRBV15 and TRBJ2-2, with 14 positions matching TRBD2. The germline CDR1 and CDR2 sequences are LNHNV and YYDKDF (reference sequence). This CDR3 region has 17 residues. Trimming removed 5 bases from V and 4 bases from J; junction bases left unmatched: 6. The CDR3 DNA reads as TGTGCCACCAGCCTTGGACTAGCGGGAGGCTCCACCGGGGAGCTGTTTTTT. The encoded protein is CATSLGLAGGSTGELFF.

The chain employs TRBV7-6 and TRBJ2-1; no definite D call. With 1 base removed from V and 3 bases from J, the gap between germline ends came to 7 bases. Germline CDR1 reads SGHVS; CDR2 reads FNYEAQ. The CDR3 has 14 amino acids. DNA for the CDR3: TGTGCCAGCAGCTTAGGTGGATTCTACAATGAGCAGTTCTTC. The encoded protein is CASSLGGFYNEQFF.

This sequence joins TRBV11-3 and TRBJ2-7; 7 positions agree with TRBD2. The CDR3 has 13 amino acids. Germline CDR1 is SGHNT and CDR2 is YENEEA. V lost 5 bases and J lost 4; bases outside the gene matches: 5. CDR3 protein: CASSRDYQYEQYF. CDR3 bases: TGTGCCAGCAGCCGGGACTATCAATACGAGCAGTACTTC. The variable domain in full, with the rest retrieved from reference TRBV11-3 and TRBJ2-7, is EAGVVQSPRYKIIEKKQPVAFWCNPISGHNTLYWYLQNLGQGPELLIRYENEEAVDDSQLPKDRFSAERLKGVDSTLKIQPAELGDSAVYLCASSRDYQYEQYFGPGTRLTVT.

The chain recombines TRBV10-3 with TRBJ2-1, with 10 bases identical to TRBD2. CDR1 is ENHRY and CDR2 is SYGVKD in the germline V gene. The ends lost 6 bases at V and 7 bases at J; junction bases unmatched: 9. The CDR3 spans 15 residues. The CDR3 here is CAIRPTSGNRNEQFF. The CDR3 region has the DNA TGTGCCATCAGACCCACTAGCGGGAACCGTAATGAGCAGTTCTTC.

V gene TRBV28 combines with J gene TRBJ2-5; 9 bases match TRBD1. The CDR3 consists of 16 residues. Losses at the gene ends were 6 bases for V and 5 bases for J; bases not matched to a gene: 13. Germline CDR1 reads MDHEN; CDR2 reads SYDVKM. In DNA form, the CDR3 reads TGTGCCAGCAGCCCGATTACAGGGGGCGCTTCGGAGACCCAGTACTTC. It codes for CASSPITGGASETQYF.

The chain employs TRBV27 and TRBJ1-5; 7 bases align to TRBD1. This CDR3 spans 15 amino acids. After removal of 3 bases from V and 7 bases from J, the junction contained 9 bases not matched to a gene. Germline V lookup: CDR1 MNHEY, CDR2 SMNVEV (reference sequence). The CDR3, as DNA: TGTGCCAGCAGTTTGGTGGCAGGGGGACACCAGCCCCAGCATTTT. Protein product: CASSLVAGGHQPQHF.

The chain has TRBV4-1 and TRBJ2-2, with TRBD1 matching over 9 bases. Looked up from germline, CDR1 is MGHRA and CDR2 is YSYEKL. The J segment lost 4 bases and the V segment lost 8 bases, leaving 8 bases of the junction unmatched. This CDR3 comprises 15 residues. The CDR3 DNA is TGCGCCAGCGGACCGGGACAGGGCGTCACCGGGGAGCTGTTTTTT. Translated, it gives CASGPGQGVTGELFF.

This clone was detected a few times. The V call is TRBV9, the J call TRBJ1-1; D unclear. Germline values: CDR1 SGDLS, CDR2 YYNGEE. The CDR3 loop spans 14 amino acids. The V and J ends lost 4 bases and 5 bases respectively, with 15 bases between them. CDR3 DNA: TGTGCCAGCAGCCCAGGTGGGAGGAGGACTGAAGCTTTCTTT. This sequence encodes CASSPGGRRTEAFF.

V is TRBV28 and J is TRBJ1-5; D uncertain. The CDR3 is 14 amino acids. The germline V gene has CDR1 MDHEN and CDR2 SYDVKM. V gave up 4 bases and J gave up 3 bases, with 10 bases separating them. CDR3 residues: CASSSRFTNQPQHF. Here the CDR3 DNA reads TGTGCCAGCAGTTCCCGGTTTACCAATCAGCCCCAGCATTTT.

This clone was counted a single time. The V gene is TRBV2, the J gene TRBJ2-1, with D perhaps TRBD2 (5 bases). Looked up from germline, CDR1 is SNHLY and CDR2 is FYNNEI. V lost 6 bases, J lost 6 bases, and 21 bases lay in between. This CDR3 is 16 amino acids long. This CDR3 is CASSAREYLTRNEQFF. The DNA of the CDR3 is TGTGCCAGCAGCGCCCGGGAATATCTCACCCGCAATGAGCAGTTCTTC.

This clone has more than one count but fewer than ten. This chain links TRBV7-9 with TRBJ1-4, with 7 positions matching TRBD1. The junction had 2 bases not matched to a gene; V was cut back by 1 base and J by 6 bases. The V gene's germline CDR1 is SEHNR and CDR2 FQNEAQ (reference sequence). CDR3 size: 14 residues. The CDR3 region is CASSLVGTDEKLFF. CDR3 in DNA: TGTGCCAGCAGCTTAGTCGGGACAGATGAAAAACTGTTTTTT.

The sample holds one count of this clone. CDR3 region: CASSLTGDGYEKLFF. CDR3 DNA sequence: TGTGCCAGCAGCCTCACGGGCGATGGCTATGAAAAACTGTTTTTT. J is TRBJ1-4 and V is TRBV7-2; D uncertain. Germline CDR1 SGHTA, CDR2 FQGNSA. Trimming took off 5 bases at V and 6 bases at J, with 16 bases between the two ends. This CDR3 comprises 15 residues.

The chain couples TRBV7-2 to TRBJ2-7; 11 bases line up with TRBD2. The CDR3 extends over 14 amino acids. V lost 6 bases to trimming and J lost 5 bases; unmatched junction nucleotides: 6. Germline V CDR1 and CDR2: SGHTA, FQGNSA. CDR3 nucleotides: TGTGCCAGCAGAACTAGCGGGAGTGGCAACGAGCAGTACTTC. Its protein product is CASRTSGSGNEQYF. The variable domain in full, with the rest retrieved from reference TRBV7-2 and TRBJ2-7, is GAGVSQSPSNKVTEKGKDVELRCDPISGHTALYWYRQSLGQGLEFLIYFQGNSAPDKSGLPSDRFSAERTGGSVSTLTIQRTQQEDSAVYLCASRTSGSGNEQYFGPGTRLTVT.

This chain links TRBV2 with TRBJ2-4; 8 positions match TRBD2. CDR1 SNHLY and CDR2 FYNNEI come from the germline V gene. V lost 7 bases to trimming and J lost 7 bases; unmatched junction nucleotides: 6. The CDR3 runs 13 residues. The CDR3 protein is CASNPGGVNIQYF. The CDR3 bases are TGTGCCAGCAACCCGGGAGGGGTGAACATTCAGTACTTC.

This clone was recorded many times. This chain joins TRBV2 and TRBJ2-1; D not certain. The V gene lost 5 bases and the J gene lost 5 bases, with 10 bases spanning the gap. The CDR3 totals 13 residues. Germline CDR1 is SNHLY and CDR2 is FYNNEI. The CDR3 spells CASSYTENNEQFF. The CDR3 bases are TGTGCCAGCAGTTATACCGAGAACAATGAGCAGTTCTTC.

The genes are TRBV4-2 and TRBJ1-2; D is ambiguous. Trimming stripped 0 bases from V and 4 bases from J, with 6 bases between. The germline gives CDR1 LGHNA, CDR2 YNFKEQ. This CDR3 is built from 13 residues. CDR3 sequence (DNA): TGTGCCAGCAGCCAAGACGGGTTCTATGGCTACACCTTC. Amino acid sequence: CASSQDGFYGYTF.

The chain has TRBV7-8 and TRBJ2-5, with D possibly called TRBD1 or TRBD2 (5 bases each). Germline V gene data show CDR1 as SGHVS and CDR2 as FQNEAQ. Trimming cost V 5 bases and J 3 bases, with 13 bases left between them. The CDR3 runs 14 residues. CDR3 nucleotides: TGTGCCAGCAGCCCCGGGACGCTAAAAGAGACCCAGTACTTC. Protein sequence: CASSPGTLKETQYF.

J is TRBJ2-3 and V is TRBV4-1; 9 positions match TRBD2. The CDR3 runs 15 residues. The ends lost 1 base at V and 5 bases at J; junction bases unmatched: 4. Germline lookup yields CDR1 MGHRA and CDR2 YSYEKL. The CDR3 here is CASSQASGNRDTQYF. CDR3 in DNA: TGCGCCAGCAGCCAAGCTAGCGGGAATAGAGATACGCAGTATTTT.